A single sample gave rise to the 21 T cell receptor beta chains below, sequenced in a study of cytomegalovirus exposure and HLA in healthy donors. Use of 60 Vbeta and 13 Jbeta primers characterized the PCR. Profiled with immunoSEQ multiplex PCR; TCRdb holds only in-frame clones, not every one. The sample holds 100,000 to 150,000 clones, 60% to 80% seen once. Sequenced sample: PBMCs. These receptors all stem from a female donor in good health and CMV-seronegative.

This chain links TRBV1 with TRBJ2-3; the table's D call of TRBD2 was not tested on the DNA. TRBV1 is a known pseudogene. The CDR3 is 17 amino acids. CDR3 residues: CTSSQDAASGGTDTQYF. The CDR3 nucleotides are TGCACCAGCAGCCAAGATGCAGCTAGCGGAGGCACAGATACGCAGTATTTT.

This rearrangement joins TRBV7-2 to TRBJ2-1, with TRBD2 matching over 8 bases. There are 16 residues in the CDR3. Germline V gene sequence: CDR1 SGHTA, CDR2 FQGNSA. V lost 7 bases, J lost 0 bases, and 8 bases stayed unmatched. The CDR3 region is CASTFGGGRSYNEQFF. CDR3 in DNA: TGTGCCAGCACCTTTGGCGGGGGGCGCTCCTACAATGAGCAGTTCTTC.

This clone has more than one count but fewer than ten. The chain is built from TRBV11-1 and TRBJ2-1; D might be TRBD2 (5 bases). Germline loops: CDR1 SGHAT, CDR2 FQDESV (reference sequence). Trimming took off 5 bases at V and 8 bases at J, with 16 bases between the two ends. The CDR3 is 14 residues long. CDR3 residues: CASSKNIVGDEQFF. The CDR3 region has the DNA TGTGCCAGCAGCAAAAACATAGTCGGGGATGAGCAGTTCTTC.

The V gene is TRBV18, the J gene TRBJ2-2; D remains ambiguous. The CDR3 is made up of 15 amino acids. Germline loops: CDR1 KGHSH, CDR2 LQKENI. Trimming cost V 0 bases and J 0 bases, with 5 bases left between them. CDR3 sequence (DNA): TGTGCCAGCTCACCACCTCAAACGAACACCGGGGAGCTGTTTTTT. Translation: CASSPPQTNTGELFF.

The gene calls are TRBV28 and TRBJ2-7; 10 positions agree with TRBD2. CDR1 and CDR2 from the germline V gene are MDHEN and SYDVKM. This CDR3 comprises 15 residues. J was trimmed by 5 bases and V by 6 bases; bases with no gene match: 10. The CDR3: CASSWSGTSAHEQYF. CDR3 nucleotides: TGTGCCAGCAGCTGGTCCGGGACTAGCGCACACGAGCAGTACTTC.

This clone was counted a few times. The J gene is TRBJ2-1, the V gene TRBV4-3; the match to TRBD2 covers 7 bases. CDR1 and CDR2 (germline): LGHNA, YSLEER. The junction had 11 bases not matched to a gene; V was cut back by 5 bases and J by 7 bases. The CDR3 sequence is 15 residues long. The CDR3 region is CASSSHRTGGNEQFF. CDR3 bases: TGCGCCAGCAGCTCTCACCGGACCGGGGGGAATGAGCAGTTCTTC.

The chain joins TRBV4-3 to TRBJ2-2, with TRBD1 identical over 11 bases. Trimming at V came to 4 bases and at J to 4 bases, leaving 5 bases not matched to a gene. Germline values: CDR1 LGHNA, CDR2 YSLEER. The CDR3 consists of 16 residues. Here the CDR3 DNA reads TGCGCCAGCAGCCCCCGGACAGGGGGCAGCACCGGGGAGCTGTTTTTT. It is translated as CASSPRTGGSTGELFF.

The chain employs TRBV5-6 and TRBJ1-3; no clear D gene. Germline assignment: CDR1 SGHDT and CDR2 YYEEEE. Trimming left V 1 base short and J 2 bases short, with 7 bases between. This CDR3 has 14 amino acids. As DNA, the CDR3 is TGTGCCAGCAGCTTGTCTTGGCCTGGAAACACCATATATTTT. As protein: CASSLSWPGNTIYF.

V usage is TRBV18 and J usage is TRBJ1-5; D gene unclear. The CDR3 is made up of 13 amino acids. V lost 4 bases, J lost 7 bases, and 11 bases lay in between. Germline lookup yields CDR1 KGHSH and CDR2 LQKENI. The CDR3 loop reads CASSRENRQPQHF. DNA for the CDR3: TGTGCCAGCTCACGGGAGAATCGACAGCCCCAGCATTTT.

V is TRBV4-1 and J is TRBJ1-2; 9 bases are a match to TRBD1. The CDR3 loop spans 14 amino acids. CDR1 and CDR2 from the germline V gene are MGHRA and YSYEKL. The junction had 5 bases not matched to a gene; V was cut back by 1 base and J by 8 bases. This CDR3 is CASSQVGQGLGYTF. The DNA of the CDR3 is TGCGCCAGCAGCCAAGTCGGACAGGGGTTGGGCTACACCTTC.

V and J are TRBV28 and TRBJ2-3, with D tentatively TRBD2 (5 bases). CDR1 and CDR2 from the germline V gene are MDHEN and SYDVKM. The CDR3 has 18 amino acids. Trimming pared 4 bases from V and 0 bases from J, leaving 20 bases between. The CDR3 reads CASSSAEERDSSTDTQYF. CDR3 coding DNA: TGTGCCAGCAGTTCAGCGGAAGAGAGAGATTCTAGCACAGATACGCAGTATTTT.

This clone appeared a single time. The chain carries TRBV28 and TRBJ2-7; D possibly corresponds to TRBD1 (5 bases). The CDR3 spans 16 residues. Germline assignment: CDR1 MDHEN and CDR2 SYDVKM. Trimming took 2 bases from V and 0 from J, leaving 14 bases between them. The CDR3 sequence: CASSLNNDRSSYEQYF. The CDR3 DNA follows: TGTGCCAGCAGTTTAAATAACGACAGAAGCTCCTACGAGCAGTACTTC.

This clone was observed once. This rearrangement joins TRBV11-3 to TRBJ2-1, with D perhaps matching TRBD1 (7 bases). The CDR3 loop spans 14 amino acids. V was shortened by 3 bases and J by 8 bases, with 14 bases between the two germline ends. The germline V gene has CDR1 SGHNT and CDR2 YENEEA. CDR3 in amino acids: CASSFGGTADEQFF. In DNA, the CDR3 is TGTGCCAGCAGCTTTGGCGGGACAGCGGATGAGCAGTTCTTC.

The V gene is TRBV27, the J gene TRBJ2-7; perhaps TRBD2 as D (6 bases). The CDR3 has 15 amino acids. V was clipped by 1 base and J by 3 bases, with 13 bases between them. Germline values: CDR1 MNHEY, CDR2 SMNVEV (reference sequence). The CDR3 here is CASSLYVGGNYEQYF. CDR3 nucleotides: TGTGCCAGCAGTTTATACGTGGGAGGTAACTACGAGCAGTACTTC.

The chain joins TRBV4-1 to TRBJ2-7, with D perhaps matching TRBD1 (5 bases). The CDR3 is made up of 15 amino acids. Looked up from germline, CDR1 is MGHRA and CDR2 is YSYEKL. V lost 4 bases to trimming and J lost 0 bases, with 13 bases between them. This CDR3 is CASSLKTESSYEQYF. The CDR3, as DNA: TGCGCCAGCAGCCTGAAGACAGAGAGCTCCTACGAGCAGTACTTC.

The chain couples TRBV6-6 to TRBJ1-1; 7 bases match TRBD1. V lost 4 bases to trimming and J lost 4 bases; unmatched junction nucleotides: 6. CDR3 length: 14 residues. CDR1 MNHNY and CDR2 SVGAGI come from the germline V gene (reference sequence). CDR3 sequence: CASSFTGAGTEAFF. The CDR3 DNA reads TGTGCCAGCAGTTTCACAGGGGCGGGCACTGAAGCTTTCTTT.

The CDR3 region is CASSLGQGAIYGYTF. CDR3 nucleotide sequence: TGTGCCAGCAGCTTAGGACAGGGGGCAATCTATGGCTACACCTTC. The V call is TRBV7-6, the J call TRBJ1-2; 10 nucleotides agree with TRBD1. Germline-derived CDR1 and CDR2 are SGHVS and FNYEAQ. Trimming took 1 base from V and 4 from J; bases not matched to a gene: 3. This CDR3 spans 15 amino acids.

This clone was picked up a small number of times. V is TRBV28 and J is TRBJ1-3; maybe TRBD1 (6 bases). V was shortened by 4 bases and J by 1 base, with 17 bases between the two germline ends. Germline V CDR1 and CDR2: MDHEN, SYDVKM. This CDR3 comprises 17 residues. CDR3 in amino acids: CASSSHSSDSSGNTIYF. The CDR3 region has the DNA TGTGCCAGCAGTTCCCACTCCTCGGACAGTTCTGGAAACACCATATATTTT.

In nucleotides, the CDR3 is TGTGCCAGCAGCGAACTAGGACAGGGGTATGAGACCCAGTACTTC. Protein product: CASSELGQGYETQYF. The chain links TRBV7-2 to TRBJ2-5, with 9 nucleotides matching TRBD1. There are 15 residues in the CDR3. CDR1 and CDR2 (germline): SGHTA, FQGNSA. V dropped 5 bases and J dropped 5; count of bases not matched to a gene: 9. The full variable domain, its missing parts supplied by reference TRBV7-2 and TRBJ2-5, is GAGVSQSPSNKVTEKGKDVELRCDPISGHTALYWYRQSLGQGLEFLIYFQGNSAPDKSGLPSDRFSAERTGGSVSTLTIQRTQQEDSAVYLCASSELGQGYETQYFGPGTRLLVL.

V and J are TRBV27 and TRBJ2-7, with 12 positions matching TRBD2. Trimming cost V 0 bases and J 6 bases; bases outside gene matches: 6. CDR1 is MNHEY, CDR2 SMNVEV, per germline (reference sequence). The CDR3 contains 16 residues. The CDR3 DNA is TGTGCCAGCAGTTTATCCCGGGGACTAGCGGGTCCCGAGCAGTACTTC. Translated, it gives CASSLSRGLAGPEQYF.

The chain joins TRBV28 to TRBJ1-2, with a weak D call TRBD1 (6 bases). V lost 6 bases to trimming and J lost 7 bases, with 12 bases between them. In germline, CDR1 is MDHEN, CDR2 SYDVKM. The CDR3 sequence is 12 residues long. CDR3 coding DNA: TGTGCCAGCAGCCGACAGGTTACTGGCTACACCTTC. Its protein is CASSRQVTGYTF.